These 20 T cell receptor beta chains came from one sample sequenced in a study of cytomegalovirus exposure and HLA in healthy donors (dated by TCRdb to the late 2010s). The library was obtained by the immunoSEQ multiplex PCR assay. For the multiplex PCR, a mixture combining 60 forward primers for TCR Vbeta segments and 13 reverse primers for TCR Jbeta segments was used. Sourced from immuneACCESS, this table was stored by TCRdb with only in-frame sequences that have V and J called. A share of the clones is absent; for the studies checked, an unresolved V gene accounts for under half, and the remainder has no known explanation. The sample data list roughly 150,000 clones, and over 80% of these were observed just once. The top ten hold less than 2% of the sample. Sequencing used PBMCs. These receptors were obtained from a woman between 18 and 30 years old in good health and CMV-seronegative.

This clone was detected only a few times. The chain links TRBV5-4 to TRBJ1-4; D is possibly TRBD1 (6 bases). Trimming cost V 3 bases and J 5 bases, with 14 bases left between them. CDR3 length equals 15 residues. Germline loops: CDR1 SGHNT, CDR2 YYREEE (reference sequence). The CDR3 DNA reads as TGTGCCAGCAGCTCCAACAGGGAGAGGAATGAAAAACTGTTTTTT. This codes for CASSSNRERNEKLFF.

The V call is TRBV5-1, the J call TRBJ1-2; TRBD1 matches at 8 bases. Looked up from germline, CDR1 is SGHRS and CDR2 is YFSETQ. The CDR3 contains 13 residues. V was pared by 7 bases and J by 3 bases, with 5 bases of the junction left unmatched. The CDR3 sequence: CASRQGLDYGYTF. The CDR3 region has the DNA TGCGCCAGCCGACAGGGGTTGGACTATGGCTACACCTTC.

The V and J genes are TRBV13 and TRBJ1-5; 10 bases are a match to TRBD1. Trimming removed 3 bases from V and 5 bases from J; junction bases left unmatched: 4. Germline V lookup: CDR1 PRHDT, CDR2 FYEKMQ (reference sequence). The CDR3 runs 15 residues. In DNA form, the CDR3 reads TGTGCCAGCAGCTTTTCGGGACAGGGGCATCAGCCCCAGCATTTT. Protein product: CASSFSGQGHQPQHF.

J is TRBJ2-7 and V is TRBV6-5; TRBD1 agrees at 7 bases. The CDR3 runs to 12 residues. The J segment lost 6 bases and the V segment lost 3 bases, leaving 2 bases of the junction unmatched. Germline CDR1 MNHEY, CDR2 SVGAGI. CDR3 loop: CASSYTGVEQYF. The CDR3 DNA reads TGTGCCAGCAGTTATACAGGGGTCGAGCAGTACTTC.

The count of this clone is one. Additional DNA sequences in this sample encode the identical CDR3. V gene TRBV30 combines with J gene TRBJ1-5; D not certain. Germline assignment: CDR1 GTSNPN and CDR2 SVGIG (reference sequence). The CDR3 extends over 13 amino acids. V lost 0 bases and J lost 4, with 7 bases in between. The CDR3 DNA is TGTGCCTGGAGTGTATCGGGGAATCAGCCCCAGCATTTT. Its protein product is CAWSVSGNQPQHF.

This clone was found once. The chain recombines TRBV10-3 with TRBJ2-7; TRBD1 agrees at 8 bases. V lost 4 bases to trimming and J lost 4 bases; unmatched junction nucleotides: 12. The CDR3 covers 16 residues. Germline assignment: CDR1 ENHRY and CDR2 SYGVKD. The chain's CDR3 is CAISATGTGKHYEQYF. The CDR3 DNA follows: TGTGCCATCAGTGCAACCGGGACAGGCAAGCATTACGAGCAGTACTTC.

This chain links TRBV9 with TRBJ2-7, with a weak D call TRBD2 (6 bases). CDR3 length equals 15 residues. Germline CDR1 reads SGDLS; CDR2 reads YYNGEE. Trimming removed 4 bases from V and 0 bases from J, with 14 bases in between. The CDR3 sequence is CASSFGDGSSYEQYF. CDR3 nucleotides: TGTGCCAGCAGCTTTGGGGACGGGAGCTCCTACGAGCAGTACTTC.

CDR3 nucleotide sequence: TGTGCCAGCAAAGGGACAGGGGTCAACGAGCAGTACTTC. Residues: CASKGTGVNEQYF. The V call is TRBV2, the J call TRBJ2-7; 10 bases are a match to TRBD1. This CDR3 has 13 amino acids. V shed 7 bases and J 5 bases; nucleotides not matched to a gene: 5. The germline gives CDR1 SNHLY, CDR2 FYNNEI.

J is TRBJ2-3 and V is TRBV30; D is possibly TRBD1 (7 bases). The CDR3 contains 13 residues. V gave up 5 bases and J gave up 3 bases, with 12 bases separating them. Looked up from germline, CDR1 is GTSNPN and CDR2 is SVGIG (reference sequence). The CDR3 loop reads CAWGGTATDTQYF. In DNA, the CDR3 is TGTGCCTGGGGCGGGACAGCGACAGATACGCAGTATTTT.

This rearrangement joins TRBV7-9 to TRBJ2-5; D might be TRBD1 (5 bases). Germline lookup yields CDR1 SEHNR and CDR2 FQNEAQ (reference sequence). V was trimmed by 3 bases and J by 1 base, leaving 9 bases between them. The CDR3 is 14 residues long. CDR3 sequence (DNA): TGTGCCAGCAGCTTCACGACAGCCCAAGAGACCCAGTACTTC. Translated: CASSFTTAQETQYF. Supplemented by reference TRBV7-9 and TRBJ2-5, the full variable domain reads DTGVSQNPRHKITKRGQNVTFRCDPISEHNRLYWYRQTLGQGPEFLTYFQNEAQLEKSRLLSDRFSAERPKGSFSTLEIQRTEQGDSAMYLCASSFTTAQETQYFGPGTRLLVL.

The CDR3 DNA sequence: TGTGCCAGCAGCCCGACACCTTCTCGGTCACCCCTCCACTTT. It translates to CASSPTPSRSPLHF. This chain links TRBV7-9 with TRBJ1-6; D call uncertain. The CDR3 sequence is 14 residues long. The germline V gene has CDR1 SEHNR and CDR2 FQNEAQ (reference sequence). The germline V and J ends were trimmed by 5 bases and 10 bases, with 15 bases remaining between them.

The chain uses TRBV7-2 and TRBJ2-7; 8 bases align to TRBD2. CDR1 is SGHTA, CDR2 FQGNSA, per germline. The length of the CDR3 is 15 residues. V lost 5 bases and J lost 0; bases outside the gene matches: 6. CDR3 amino acids: CASSARGGTSYEQYF. Here the CDR3 DNA reads TGTGCCAGCAGCGCCCGGGGGGGGACCTCCTACGAGCAGTACTTC.

This clone was seen only once. This chain joins TRBV5-5 and TRBJ1-2, with a tentative D call TRBD1 (6 bases). CDR3 size: 14 residues. The ends were cut back, 3 bases at V and 6 bases at J, with 15 bases in the middle. Looked up from germline, CDR1 is SGHKS and CDR2 is YYEKEE (reference sequence). The CDR3 sequence is CASSWYPGDDGYTF. CDR3 DNA sequence: TGTGCCAGCAGCTGGTACCCAGGGGATGATGGCTACACCTTC.

This clone was seen only a few times. The CDR3 reads CASRTVNTGELFF. The DNA for the CDR3 is TGTGCCAGTAGGACAGTGAACACCGGGGAGCTGTTTTTT. This sequence joins TRBV19 and TRBJ2-2; tentatively, D is TRBD1 (5 bases). Trimming took 6 bases from V and 1 from J, leaving 6 bases between them. CDR1 and CDR2 from the germline V gene are LNHDA and SQIVND (reference sequence). The CDR3 runs to 13 residues.

The chain links TRBV19 to TRBJ1-1, with 7 nucleotides matching TRBD1. V gave up 1 base and J gave up 1 base; unmatched junction bases: 9. Germline V gene data show CDR1 as LNHDA and CDR2 as SQIVND (reference sequence). This CDR3 spans 17 amino acids. Written as DNA, the CDR3 is TGTGCCAGTAGTATAGGGAGGGGTCCAGGGGGGAACACTGAAGCTTTCTTT. Residues: CASSIGRGPGGNTEAFF.

V and J are TRBV18 and TRBJ1-1; D might be TRBD1 (5 bases). Germline loops: CDR1 KGHSH, CDR2 LQKENI. This CDR3 is built from 13 residues. V shed 3 bases and J shed 6 bases, with 11 bases lying between them. CDR3 coding DNA: TGTGCCAGCTCACCTCATGCGGGGGCTGAAGCTTTCTTT. Its translation: CASSPHAGAEAFF. The full variable domain, with the rest looked up from reference TRBV18 and TRBJ1-1, is NAGVMQNPRHLVRRRGQEARLRCSPMKGHSHVYWYRQLPEEGLKFMVYLQKENIIDESGMPKERFSAEFPKEGPSILRIQQVVRGDSAAYFCASSPHAGAEAFFGQGTRLTVV.

V is TRBV25-1 and J is TRBJ1-2, with D tentatively TRBD1 (5 bases). CDR3 length equals 16 residues. V was trimmed by 4 bases and J by 4 bases, leaving 19 bases between them. Germline V gene sequence: CDR1 MGHDK, CDR2 SYGVNS. CDR3 bases: TGTGCCAGCAGTGGGCGAGGGGAGGGGTTCGTCTATGGCTACACCTTC. The encoded protein is CASSGRGEGFVYGYTF.

Only a few counts were recorded for this clone. V is TRBV7-8 and J is TRBJ1-2; 8 bases line up with TRBD1. The CDR3 covers 16 residues. CDR1 is SGHVS, CDR2 FQNEAQ, per germline. V trimming: 0 bases; J trimming: 0 bases; junction bases outside the gene matches: 3. CDR3 sequence: CASSLARTGTNYGYTF. The CDR3 DNA reads as TGTGCCAGCAGCTTAGCGCGGACAGGGACTAACTATGGCTACACCTTC.

The V call is TRBV7-9, the J call TRBJ2-5; perhaps TRBD2 as D (6 bases). Between the trimmed V and J ends, which lost 10 bases and 4 bases, there was a span of 19 bases. The germline V gene has CDR1 SEHNR and CDR2 FQNEAQ (reference sequence). This CDR3 is built from 14 residues. CDR3 amino acids: CAIAGPTEGETQYF. The CDR3 DNA follows: TGTGCCATCGCGGGGCCGACGGAGGGAGAGACCCAGTACTTC.

A note on this clone: A read error may produce the germline difference seen at one junction end. The chain has TRBV5-1 and TRBJ2-7, with D possibly being TRBD2 (6 bases). There are 15 residues in the CDR3. CDR1 and CDR2 from the germline V gene are SGHRS and YFSETQ. The CDR3 reads CASRAGLPITYKQYF. CDR3 bases: TGCGCCAGCAGGGCGGGGCTCCCAATCACCTACAAGCAGTACTTC.